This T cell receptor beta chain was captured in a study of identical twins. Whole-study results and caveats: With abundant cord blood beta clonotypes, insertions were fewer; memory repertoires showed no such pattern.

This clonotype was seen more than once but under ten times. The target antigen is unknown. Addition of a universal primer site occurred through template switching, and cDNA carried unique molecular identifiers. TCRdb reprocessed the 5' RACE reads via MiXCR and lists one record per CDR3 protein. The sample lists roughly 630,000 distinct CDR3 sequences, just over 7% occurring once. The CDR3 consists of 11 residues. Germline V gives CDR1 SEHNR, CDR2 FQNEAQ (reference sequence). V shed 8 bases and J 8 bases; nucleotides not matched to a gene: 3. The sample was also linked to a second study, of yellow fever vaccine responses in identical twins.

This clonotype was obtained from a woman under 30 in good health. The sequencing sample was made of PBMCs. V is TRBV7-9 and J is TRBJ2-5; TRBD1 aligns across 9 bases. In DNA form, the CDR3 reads TGTGCCAGCTCGGACAGGGGTACCCAGTACTTC. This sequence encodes CASSDRGTQYF.